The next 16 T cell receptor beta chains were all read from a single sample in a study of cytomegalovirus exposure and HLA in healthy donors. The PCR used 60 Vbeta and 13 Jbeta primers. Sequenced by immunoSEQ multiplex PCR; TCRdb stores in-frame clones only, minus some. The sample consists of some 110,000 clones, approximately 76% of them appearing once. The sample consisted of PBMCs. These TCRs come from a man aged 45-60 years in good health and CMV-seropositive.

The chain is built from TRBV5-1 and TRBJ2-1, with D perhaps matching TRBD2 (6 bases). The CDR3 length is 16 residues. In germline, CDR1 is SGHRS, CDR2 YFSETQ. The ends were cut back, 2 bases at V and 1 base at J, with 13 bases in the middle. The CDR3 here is CASSLTGETSYNEQFF. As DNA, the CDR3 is TGCGCCAGCAGCTTAACGGGGGAGACTTCCTACAATGAGCAGTTCTTC.

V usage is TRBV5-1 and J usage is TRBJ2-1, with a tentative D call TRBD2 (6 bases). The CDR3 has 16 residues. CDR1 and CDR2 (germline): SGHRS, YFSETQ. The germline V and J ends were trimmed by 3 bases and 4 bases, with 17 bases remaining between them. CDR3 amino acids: CASSSGVGGPYNEQFF. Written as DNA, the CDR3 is TGCGCCAGCAGCTCGGGGGTGGGCGGGCCTTACAATGAGCAGTTCTTC.

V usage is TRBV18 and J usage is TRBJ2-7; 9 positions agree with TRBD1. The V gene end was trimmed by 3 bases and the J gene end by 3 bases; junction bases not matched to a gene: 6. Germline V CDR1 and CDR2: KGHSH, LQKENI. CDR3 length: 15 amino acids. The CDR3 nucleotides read TGTGCCAGCTCACCTTCCGGGACAGGGCTCTACGAGCAGTACTTC. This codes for CASSPSGTGLYEQYF.

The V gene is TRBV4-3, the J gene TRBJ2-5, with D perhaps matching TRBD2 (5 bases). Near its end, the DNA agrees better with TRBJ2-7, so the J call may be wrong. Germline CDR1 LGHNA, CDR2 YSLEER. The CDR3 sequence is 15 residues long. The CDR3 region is CASSQERYGNTEQYF. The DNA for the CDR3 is TGCGCCAGCAGCCAAGAACGATACGGGAATACCGAGCAGTACTTC.

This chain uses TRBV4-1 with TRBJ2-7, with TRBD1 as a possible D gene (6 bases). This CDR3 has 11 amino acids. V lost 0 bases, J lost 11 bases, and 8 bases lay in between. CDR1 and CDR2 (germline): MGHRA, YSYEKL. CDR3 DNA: TGCGCCAGCAGCCAAGATGGGGACAAGTACTTC. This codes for CASSQDGDKYF.

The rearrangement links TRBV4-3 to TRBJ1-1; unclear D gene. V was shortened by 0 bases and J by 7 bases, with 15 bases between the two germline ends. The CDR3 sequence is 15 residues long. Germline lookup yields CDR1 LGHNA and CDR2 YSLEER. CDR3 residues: CASSQEAEYRVEAFF. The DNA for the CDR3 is TGCGCCAGCAGCCAAGAAGCGGAATACAGAGTTGAAGCTTTCTTT.

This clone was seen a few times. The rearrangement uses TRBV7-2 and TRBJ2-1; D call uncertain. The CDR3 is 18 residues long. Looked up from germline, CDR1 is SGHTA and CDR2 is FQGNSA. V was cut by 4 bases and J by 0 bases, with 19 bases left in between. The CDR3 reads CASSSPVRARSSYNEQFF. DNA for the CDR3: TGTGCCAGCAGCTCGCCCGTACGAGCGCGGAGCTCCTACAATGAGCAGTTCTTC.

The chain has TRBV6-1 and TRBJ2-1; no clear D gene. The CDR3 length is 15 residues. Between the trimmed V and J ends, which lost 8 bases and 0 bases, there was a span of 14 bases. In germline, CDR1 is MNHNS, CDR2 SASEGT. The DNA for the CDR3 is TGTGCCAGCCAAGACTTCTTGAGCTCCTACAATGAGCAGTTCTTC. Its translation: CASQDFLSSYNEQFF.

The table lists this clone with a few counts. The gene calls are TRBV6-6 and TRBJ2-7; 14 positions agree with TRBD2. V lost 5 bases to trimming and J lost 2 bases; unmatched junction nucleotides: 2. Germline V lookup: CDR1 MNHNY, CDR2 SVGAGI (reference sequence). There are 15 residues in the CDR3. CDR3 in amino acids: CASSGTSGGTYEQYF. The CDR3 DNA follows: TGTGCCAGCAGTGGGACTAGCGGGGGAACCTACGAGCAGTACTTC.

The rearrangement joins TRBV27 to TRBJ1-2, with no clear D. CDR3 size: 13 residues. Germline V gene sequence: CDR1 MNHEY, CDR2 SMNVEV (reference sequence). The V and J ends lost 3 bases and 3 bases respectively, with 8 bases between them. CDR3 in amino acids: CASSFEGYYGYTF. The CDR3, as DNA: TGTGCCAGCAGTTTCGAGGGCTACTATGGCTACACCTTC.

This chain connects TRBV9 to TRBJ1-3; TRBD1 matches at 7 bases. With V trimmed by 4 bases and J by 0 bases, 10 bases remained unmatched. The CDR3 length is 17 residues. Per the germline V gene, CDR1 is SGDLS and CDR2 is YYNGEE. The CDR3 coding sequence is TGTGCCAGCAGCTTATATCCGGACAGGTCCTCTGGAAACACCATATATTTT. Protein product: CASSLYPDRSSGNTIYF.

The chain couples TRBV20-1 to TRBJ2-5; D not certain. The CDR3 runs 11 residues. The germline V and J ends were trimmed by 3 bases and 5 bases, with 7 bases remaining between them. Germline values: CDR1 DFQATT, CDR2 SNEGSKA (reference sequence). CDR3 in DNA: TGCAGTGCTAGGCCTATCGAGACCCAGTACTTC. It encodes CSARPIETQYF.

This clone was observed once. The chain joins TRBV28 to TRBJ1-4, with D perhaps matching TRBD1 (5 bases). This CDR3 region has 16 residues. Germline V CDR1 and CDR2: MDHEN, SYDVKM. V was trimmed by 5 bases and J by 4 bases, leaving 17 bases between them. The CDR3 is CASSLTGVRDNEKLFF. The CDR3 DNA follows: TGTGCCAGCAGTCTTACAGGCGTAAGAGATAATGAAAAACTGTTTTTT.

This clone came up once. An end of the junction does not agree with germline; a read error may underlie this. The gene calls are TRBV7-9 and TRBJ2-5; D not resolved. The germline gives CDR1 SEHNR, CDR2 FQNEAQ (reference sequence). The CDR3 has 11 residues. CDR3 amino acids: CSSSLRETQYF. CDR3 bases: TGTTCCAGCAGCTTACGGGAGACCCAGTACTTC.

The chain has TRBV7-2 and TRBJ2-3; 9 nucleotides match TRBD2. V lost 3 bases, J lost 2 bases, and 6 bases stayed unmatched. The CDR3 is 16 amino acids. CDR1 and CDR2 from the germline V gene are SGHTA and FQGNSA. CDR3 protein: CASSLDAGGNTDTQYF. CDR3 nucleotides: TGTGCCAGCAGCTTGGATGCGGGAGGGAACACAGATACGCAGTATTTT.

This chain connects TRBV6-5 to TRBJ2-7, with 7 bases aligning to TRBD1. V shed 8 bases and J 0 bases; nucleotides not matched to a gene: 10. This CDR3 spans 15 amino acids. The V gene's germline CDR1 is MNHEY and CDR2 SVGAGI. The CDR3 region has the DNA TGTGCCAGCCTCTCGACCGGGACAGCCTCCTACGAGCAGTACTTC. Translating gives CASLSTGTASYEQYF.